This T cell receptor (beta chain) was captured by sequencing in a study of T cell responses to AZD1222 COVID-19 vaccine. The method was immunoSEQ multiplex PCR; TCRdb's version includes in-frame clones alone and lacks a portion of them. The repertoire has about 160,000 clones, around nine tenths of them found once; the top ten carry approximately 5.7%. Germline CDR1 MGHRA, CDR2 YSYEKL. V lost 4 bases and J lost 10, with 11 bases in between. This CDR3 region has 12 residues. Points on this clone: Its antigen is still unknown.

Study-wide results and limits: It should be noted that donors were predominantly white British and more often female, and clonal diversity was possibly underestimated. Dominant at 160-218 and 743-854, vaccine-associated CD4 TCRs also spanned spike. Unmutated variant regions are reportedly the target of nearly half of TCRs that are spike-specific.

The chain uses TRBV4-1 and TRBJ2-1; no clear D gene. The sample in question was peripheral blood, obtained on day 0 of AZD1222 vaccination. This TCR was sampled from an adult in good health. The CDR3 DNA is TGCGCCAGCAGCCTCCCCGTGGGCGAGCAGTTCTTC. Translation: CASSLPVGEQFF.